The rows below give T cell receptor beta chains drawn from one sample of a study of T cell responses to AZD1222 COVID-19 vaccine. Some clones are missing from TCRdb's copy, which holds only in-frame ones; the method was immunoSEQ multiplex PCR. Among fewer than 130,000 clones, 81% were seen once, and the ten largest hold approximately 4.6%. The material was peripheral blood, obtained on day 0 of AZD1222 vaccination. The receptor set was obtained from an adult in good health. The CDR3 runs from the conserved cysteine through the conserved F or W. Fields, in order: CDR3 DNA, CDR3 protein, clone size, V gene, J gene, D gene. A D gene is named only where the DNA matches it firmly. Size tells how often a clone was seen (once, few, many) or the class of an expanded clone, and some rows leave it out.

CDR3 DNA: TGTGCCTGGAGTCGCGTCTCCTACGAGCAGTACTTC
CDR3 protein: CAWSRVSYEQYF
clone size: -
V gene: TRBV30
J gene: TRBJ2-7
D gene: -

CDR3 DNA: TGTGCCACCCGCTTAGCGGGAGGTAGGCCCGAGCAGTACTTC
CDR3 protein: CATRLAGGRPEQYF
clone size: few
V gene: TRBV7-2
J gene: TRBJ2-7
D gene: TRBD2

CDR3 DNA: TGTGCCAGCAGCTCAGGGGGGCTTGAAAAACTGTTTTTT
CDR3 protein: CASSSGGLEKLFF
clone size: -
V gene: TRBV7-2
J gene: TRBJ1-4
D gene: TRBD1

CDR3 DNA: TGTGCCAGCAGCTTAAATAGGGAAGCATCCTATAATTCACCCCTCCACTTT
CDR3 protein: CASSLNREASYNSPLHF
clone size: -
V gene: TRBV7-2
J gene: TRBJ1-6
D gene: -

CDR3 DNA: TGTGCCAGCAGCTTCTTCAGCCCAGCTGAAGCTTTCTTT
CDR3 protein: CASSFFSPAEAFF
clone size: few
V gene: TRBV5-4
J gene: TRBJ1-1
D gene: -

CDR3 DNA: TGTGCCAGCATGGACACCCTCCGGAACACTGAAGCTTTCTTT
CDR3 protein: CASMDTLRNTEAFF
clone size: -
V gene: TRBV27
J gene: TRBJ1-1
D gene: -

CDR3 DNA: TGTGCCAGCAGTTACTCGGGACAGATAAATGAAAAACTGTTTTTT
CDR3 protein: CASSYSGQINEKLFF
clone size: many
V gene: TRBV6-5
J gene: TRBJ1-4
D gene: TRBD1

CDR3 DNA: TGTGCCAGCAGGCCCACCCTCGGAGGGGGTGGGTACGAGCAGTACTTC
CDR3 protein: CASRPTLGGGGYEQYF
clone size: -
V gene: TRBV28
J gene: TRBJ2-7
D gene: -

CDR3 DNA: TGTGCCAGCTCAACAGGGGCAGGGGATACGCAGTATTTT
CDR3 protein: CASSTGAGDTQYF
clone size: -
V gene: TRBV18
J gene: TRBJ2-3
D gene: TRBD1

CDR3 DNA: TGTGCCAGCAGCTTACTAGGGATTGAAAAACTGTTTTTT
CDR3 protein: CASSLLGIEKLFF
clone size: -
V gene: TRBV7-2
J gene: TRBJ1-4
D gene: -

CDR3 DNA: TGTGCCAGTAGTTCTTACAGGGGAGTCGGCAATCAGCCCCAGCATTTT
CDR3 protein: CASSSYRGVGNQPQHF
clone size: few
V gene: TRBV19
J gene: TRBJ1-5
D gene: TRBD1

CDR3 DNA: TGTACCAGCAGCGTAGAGAGATCCTTCCCCACTTCTAACTATGGCTACACCTTC
CDR3 protein: CTSSVERSFPTSNYGYTF
clone size: -
V gene: TRBV9
J gene: TRBJ1-2
D gene: -

CDR3 DNA: TGCGCCAGCAGTGAGTCGCGGTACTTGGGCTATGGCTACACCTTC
CDR3 protein: CASSESRYLGYGYTF
clone size: -
V gene: TRBV10-2
J gene: TRBJ1-2
D gene: -

CDR3 DNA: TGTGCCAGCACTTCTTGGGGGGGCACTGAAGCTTTCTTT
CDR3 protein: CASTSWGGTEAFF
clone size: -
V gene: TRBV7-2
J gene: TRBJ1-1
D gene: -

CDR3 DNA: TGTGCCTGGAACGCAGGGTTCTCTGGAAACACCATATATTTT
CDR3 protein: CAWNAGFSGNTIYF
clone size: -
V gene: TRBV30
J gene: TRBJ1-3
D gene: -

CDR3 DNA: TGTGCCAGTAGTACGAGCGGGAGGCCGAACAATGAGCAGTTCTTC
CDR3 protein: CASSTSGRPNNEQFF
clone size: -
V gene: TRBV19
J gene: TRBJ2-1
D gene: TRBD2

CDR3 DNA: TGTGCCTGGAGTGTTGGACAGGCGAACACTGAAGCTTTCTTT
CDR3 protein: CAWSVGQANTEAFF
clone size: -
V gene: TRBV30
J gene: TRBJ1-1
D gene: TRBD1

CDR3 DNA: TGTGCCAGCACCCCCCAGGGGACAACTGAAGCTTTCTTT
CDR3 protein: CASTPQGTTEAFF
clone size: -
V gene: TRBV28
J gene: TRBJ1-1
D gene: -

CDR3 DNA: TGTGCCTGGAGTGTACTAGGTCTCCACTATGGCTACACCTTC
CDR3 protein: CAWSVLGLHYGYTF
clone size: -
V gene: TRBV30
J gene: TRBJ1-2
D gene: -

CDR3 DNA: TGTGCCAGCAGTGGGACAGGTAGCACAGATACGCAGTATTTT
CDR3 protein: CASSGTGSTDTQYF
clone size: -
V gene: TRBV6-2/TRBV6-3
J gene: TRBJ2-3
D gene: TRBD1

CDR3 DNA: TGTGCCAGCAGCCGAACAGGGGGCGCCTACGAGCAGTACTTC
CDR3 protein: CASSRTGGAYEQYF
clone size: once
V gene: TRBV5-8
J gene: TRBJ2-7
D gene: TRBD1

CDR3 DNA: TGTGCCAGCAGCGAAGCCAATAGGGGGGGATATAATTCACCCCTCCACTTT
CDR3 protein: CASSEANRGGYNSPLHF
clone size: -
V gene: TRBV6-1
J gene: TRBJ1-6
D gene: -

CDR3 DNA: TGTGCCAGCGGACGCGACAGGACGGGATCTAACGAGCAGTACTTC
CDR3 protein: CASGRDRTGSNEQYF
clone size: -
V gene: TRBV2
J gene: TRBJ2-7
D gene: -

CDR3 DNA: TGTGCCAGCAGCTTAGGCTTAGGGGAGCAGTACTTC
CDR3 protein: CASSLGLGEQYF
clone size: -
V gene: TRBV7-2
J gene: TRBJ2-7
D gene: -

CDR3 DNA: TGCGCCAGCAGCTTTCAGGGGGCTCTGGTAGATACGCAGTATTTT
CDR3 protein: CASSFQGALVDTQYF
clone size: -
V gene: TRBV5-1
J gene: TRBJ2-3
D gene: TRBD1

CDR3 DNA: TGTGCCAGTAGTATCCAGGGGGGTCAGCCCCAGCATTTT
CDR3 protein: CASSIQGGQPQHF
clone size: once
V gene: TRBV19
J gene: TRBJ1-5
D gene: TRBD1

CDR3 DNA: TGTGCCTGGAGTAGGAACACCGGGGAGCTGTTTTTT
CDR3 protein: CAWSRNTGELFF
clone size: -
V gene: TRBV30
J gene: TRBJ2-2
D gene: -

CDR3 DNA: TGCAGCGTTGAAGGACAGGGGGCTGGCTACAATGAGCAGTTCTTC
CDR3 protein: CSVEGQGAGYNEQFF
clone size: -
V gene: TRBV29-1
J gene: TRBJ2-1
D gene: TRBD1

CDR3 DNA: TGTGCCAGCAGTTATGGTGTGGGGGGCTACGAGCAGTACTTC
CDR3 protein: CASSYGVGGYEQYF
clone size: -
V gene: TRBV6-5
J gene: TRBJ2-7
D gene: -

CDR3 DNA: TGTGCCAGCAGCTTAGGGGAAGGTCAGCCCCAGCATTTT
CDR3 protein: CASSLGEGQPQHF
clone size: -
V gene: TRBV7-3
J gene: TRBJ1-5
D gene: -

CDR3 DNA: TGTGCCAGCAGTAGGGCAAAACAAGAGACCCAGTACTTC
CDR3 protein: CASSRAKQETQYF
clone size: -
V gene: TRBV11-2
J gene: TRBJ2-5
D gene: -

CDR3 DNA: TGTGCCAGCTCACAACCCGACGGAAAAGAGCAGTTCTTC
CDR3 protein: CASSQPDGKEQFF
clone size: -
V gene: TRBV18
J gene: TRBJ2-1
D gene: -